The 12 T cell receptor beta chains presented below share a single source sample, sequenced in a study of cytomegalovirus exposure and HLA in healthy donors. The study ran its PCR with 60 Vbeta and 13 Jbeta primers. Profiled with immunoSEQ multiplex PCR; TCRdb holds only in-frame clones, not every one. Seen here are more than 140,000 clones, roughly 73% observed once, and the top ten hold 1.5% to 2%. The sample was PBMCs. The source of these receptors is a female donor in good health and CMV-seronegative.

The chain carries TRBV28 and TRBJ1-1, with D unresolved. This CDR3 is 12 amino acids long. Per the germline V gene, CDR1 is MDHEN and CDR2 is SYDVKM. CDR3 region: CPPLTEPTEAFF. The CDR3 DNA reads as TGTCCGCCCTTAACGGAGCCCACTGAAGCTTTCTTT. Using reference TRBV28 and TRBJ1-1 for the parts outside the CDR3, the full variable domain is DVKVTQSSRYLVKRTGEKVFLECVQDMDHENMFWYRQDPGLGLRLIYFSYDVKMKEKGDIPEGYSVSREKKERFSLILESASTNQTSMYLCPPLTEPTEAFFGQGTRLTVV.

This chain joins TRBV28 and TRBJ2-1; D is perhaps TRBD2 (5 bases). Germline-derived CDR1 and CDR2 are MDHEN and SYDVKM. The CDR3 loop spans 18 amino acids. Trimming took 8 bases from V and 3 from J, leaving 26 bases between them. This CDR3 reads CASRDLIGPLGVYNEQFF. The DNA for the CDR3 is TGTGCCAGCCGAGACCTCATTGGACCCCTGGGAGTCTACAATGAGCAGTTCTTC. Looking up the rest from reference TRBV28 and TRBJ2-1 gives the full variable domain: DVKVTQSSRYLVKRTGEKVFLECVQDMDHENMFWYRQDPGLGLRLIYFSYDVKMKEKGDIPEGYSVSREKKERFSLILESASTNQTSMYLCASRDLIGPLGVYNEQFFGPGTRLTVL.

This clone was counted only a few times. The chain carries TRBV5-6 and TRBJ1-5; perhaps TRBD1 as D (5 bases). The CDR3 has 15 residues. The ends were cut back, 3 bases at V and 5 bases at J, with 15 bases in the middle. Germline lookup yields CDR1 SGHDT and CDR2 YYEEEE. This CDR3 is CASSSPRGKDQPQHF. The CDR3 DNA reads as TGTGCCAGCAGCTCCCCCCGGGGGAAGGATCAGCCCCAGCATTTT. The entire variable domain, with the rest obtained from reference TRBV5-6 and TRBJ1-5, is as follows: DAGVTQSPTHLIKTRGQQVTLRCSPKSGHDTVSWYQQALGQGPQFIFQYYEEEERQRGNFPDRFSGHQFPNYSSELNVNALLLGDSALYLCASSSPRGKDQPQHFGDGTRLSIL.

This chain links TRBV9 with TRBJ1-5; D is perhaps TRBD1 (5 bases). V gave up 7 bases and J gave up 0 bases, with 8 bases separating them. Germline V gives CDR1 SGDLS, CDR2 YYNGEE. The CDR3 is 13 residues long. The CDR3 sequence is CASGGVSNQPQHF. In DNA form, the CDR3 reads TGTGCCAGCGGGGGGGTTAGCAATCAGCCCCAGCATTTT.

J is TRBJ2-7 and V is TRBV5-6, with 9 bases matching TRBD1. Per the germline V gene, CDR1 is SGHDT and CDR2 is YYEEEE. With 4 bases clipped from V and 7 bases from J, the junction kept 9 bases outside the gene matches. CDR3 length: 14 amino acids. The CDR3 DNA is TGTGCCAGCAGCGACGGACAGGGGCTAAGTGAGCAGTACTTC. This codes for CASSDGQGLSEQYF.

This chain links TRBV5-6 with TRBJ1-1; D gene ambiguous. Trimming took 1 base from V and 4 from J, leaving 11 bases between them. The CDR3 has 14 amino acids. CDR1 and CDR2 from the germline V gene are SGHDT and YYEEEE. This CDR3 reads CASSLRQASTEAFF. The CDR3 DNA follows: TGTGCCAGCAGCTTGAGGCAGGCCTCCACTGAAGCTTTCTTT.

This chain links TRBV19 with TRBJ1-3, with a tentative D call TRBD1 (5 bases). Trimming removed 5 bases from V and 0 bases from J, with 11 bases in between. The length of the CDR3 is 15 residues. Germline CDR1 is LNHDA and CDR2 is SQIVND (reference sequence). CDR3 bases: TGTGCCAGTAGTCCGACAGATGCCTCTGGAAACACCATATATTTT. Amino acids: CASSPTDASGNTIYF.

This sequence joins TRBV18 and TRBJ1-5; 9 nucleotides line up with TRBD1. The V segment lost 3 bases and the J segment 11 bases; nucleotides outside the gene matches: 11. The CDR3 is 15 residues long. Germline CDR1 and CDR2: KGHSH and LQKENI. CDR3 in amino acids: CASSPTRTGDATQHF. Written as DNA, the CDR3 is TGTGCCAGCTCACCGACAAGGACAGGGGATGCGACCCAGCATTTT.

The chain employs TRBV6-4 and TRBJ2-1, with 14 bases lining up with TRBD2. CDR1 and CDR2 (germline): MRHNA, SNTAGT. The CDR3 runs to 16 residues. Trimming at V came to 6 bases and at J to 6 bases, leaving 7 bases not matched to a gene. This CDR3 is CASSQTSGGATNEQFF. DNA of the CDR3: TGTGCCAGCAGCCAGACTAGCGGGGGGGCCACCAATGAGCAGTTCTTC.

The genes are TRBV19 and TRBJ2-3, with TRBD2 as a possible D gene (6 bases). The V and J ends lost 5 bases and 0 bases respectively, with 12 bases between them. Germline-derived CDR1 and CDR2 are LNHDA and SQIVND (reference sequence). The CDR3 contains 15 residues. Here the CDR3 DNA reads TGTGCCAGTAGTCGGCCCAGCGGGAGCACAGATACGCAGTATTTT. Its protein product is CASSRPSGSTDTQYF.

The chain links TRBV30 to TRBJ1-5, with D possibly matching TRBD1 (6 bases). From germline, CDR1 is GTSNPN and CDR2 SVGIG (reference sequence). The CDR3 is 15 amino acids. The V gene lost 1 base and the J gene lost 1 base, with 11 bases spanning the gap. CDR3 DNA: TGTGCCTGGAGTGGGGGGGGCGCGAGCAATCAGCCCCAGCATTTT. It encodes CAWSGGGASNQPQHF.

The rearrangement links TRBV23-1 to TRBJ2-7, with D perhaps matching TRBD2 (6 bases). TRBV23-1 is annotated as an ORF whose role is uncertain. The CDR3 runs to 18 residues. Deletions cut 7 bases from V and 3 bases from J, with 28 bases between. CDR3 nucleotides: TGCGCCAGCATCTCCCATGGAGGGGCAGGGCGTCAATTCTACGAGCAGTACTTC. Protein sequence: CASISHGGAGRQFYEQYF.